Presented here are 13 T cell receptor beta chains from one specimen sequenced in a study of cytomegalovirus exposure and HLA in healthy donors. Both 60 Vbeta primers and 13 Jbeta primers went into the PCR. Produced via immunoSEQ multiplex PCR; TCRdb's table is partial and in-frame only. Its clone listing holds 130,000 to 150,000 clones. The source material was PBMCs. These receptors originate from a man aged 35 to 55 in good health and CMV-seronegative.

The chain links TRBV7-9 to TRBJ2-5, with D possibly being TRBD2 (6 bases). The V end was cut by 5 bases, the J end by 5 bases, with 18 bases between. Germline lookup yields CDR1 SEHNR and CDR2 FQNEAQ (reference sequence). The length of the CDR3 is 15 residues. The CDR3 sequence: CASSPKRRVGETQYF. CDR3 DNA sequence: TGTGCCAGCAGCCCCAAGAGGAGGGTGGGGGAGACCCAGTACTTC. Full variable domain (rest looked up from reference TRBV7-9 and TRBJ2-5): DTGVSQNPRHKITKRGQNVTFRCDPISEHNRLYWYRQTLGQGPEFLTYFQNEAQLEKSRLLSDRFSAERPKGSFSTLEIQRTEQGDSAMYLCASSPKRRVGETQYFGPGTRLLVL.

The rearrangement uses TRBV5-1 and TRBJ2-1, with 12 bases that match TRBD1. Trimming cost V 4 bases and J 7 bases; bases outside gene matches: 6. Germline V gene sequence: CDR1 SGHRS, CDR2 YFSETQ. The CDR3 is 15 amino acids. The CDR3 DNA reads TGCGCCAGCAGCCACGGGACAGGGGGCGTAAATGAGCAGTTCTTC. It specifies CASSHGTGGVNEQFF.

The chain uses TRBV18 and TRBJ1-2; D uncertain. This CDR3 has 14 amino acids. V gave up 6 bases and J gave up 0 bases, with 11 bases separating them. Germline CDR1 KGHSH, CDR2 LQKENI. This CDR3 is CASSSTGANYGYTF. CDR3 nucleotides: TGTGCCAGCTCTTCGACGGGAGCTAACTATGGCTACACCTTC.

The chain recombines TRBV7-9 with TRBJ1-2, with D possibly TRBD1 on 5 matching bases. The CDR3 loop spans 12 amino acids. Trimming removed 1 base from V and 13 bases from J, with 13 bases in between. Looked up from germline, CDR1 is SEHNR and CDR2 is FQNEAQ (reference sequence). The CDR3 DNA sequence: TGTGCCAGCAGCTTAGAGGCAGGGATGTTCACCTTC. Its translation: CASSLEAGMFTF.

The chain uses TRBV7-7 and TRBJ2-2, with a weak D call TRBD2 (5 bases). Trimming took 2 bases from V and 1 from J, leaving 8 bases between them. In germline, CDR1 is SSHAT, CDR2 FNYEAQ (reference sequence). There are 15 residues in the CDR3. CDR3 in DNA: TGTGCCAGCAGCTTACAGAGCGGGAACACCGGGGAGCTGTTTTTT. Protein product: CASSLQSGNTGELFF.

J is TRBJ1-1 and V is TRBV5-1, with D possibly TRBD1 on 5 matching bases. CDR3 length equals 11 residues. The germline V gene has CDR1 SGHRS and CDR2 YFSETQ. Deletions cut 3 bases from V and 7 bases from J, with 7 bases between. The DNA for the CDR3 is TGCGCCAGCAGCTCGACAGTTGAAGCTTTCTTT. It codes for CASSSTVEAFF.

The V and J genes are TRBV6-4 and TRBJ2-3; TRBD1 matches 10 bases. Per germline, CDR1 MRHNA and CDR2 SNTAGT. The CDR3 is 14 residues long. V was clipped by 7 bases and J by 4 bases; unmatched bases: 5. CDR3: CASTPGQGSDTQYF. As DNA, the CDR3 is TGTGCCAGCACACCGGGACAGGGGTCAGATACGCAGTATTTT.

The chain combines TRBV9 with TRBJ1-1; TRBD1 matches 8 bases. The germline CDR1 and CDR2 sequences are SGDLS and YYNGEE. Trimming cost V 3 bases and J 5 bases; bases outside gene matches: 6. CDR3 length equals 14 residues. As DNA, the CDR3 is TGTGCCAGCAGCGCGGACAGGGTACGGACTGAAGCTTTCTTT. Protein: CASSADRVRTEAFF.

This rearrangement joins TRBV4-1 to TRBJ2-3; 8 bases map to TRBD2. The length of the CDR3 is 12 residues. V shed 5 bases, J shed 7 bases, and the junction held 2 bases outside the gene matches. Germline V gene lookup returns CDR1 MGHRA and CDR2 YSYEKL. The CDR3: CASSNSGNTQYF. The CDR3 nucleotides read TGCGCCAGCAGCAATAGCGGGAATACGCAGTATTTT.

This chain links TRBV2 with TRBJ2-4, with no clear D. Between the trimmed V and J ends, which lost 0 bases and 7 bases, there was a span of 10 bases. This CDR3 has 14 amino acids. Germline loops: CDR1 SNHLY, CDR2 FYNNEI. As DNA, the CDR3 is TGTGCCAGCAGTGAAGCGAGGCTCCCCAACATTCAGTACTTC. Protein product: CASSEARLPNIQYF.

This chain uses TRBV10-1 with TRBJ1-5; no clear D gene. V was trimmed by 6 bases and J by 6 bases, leaving 12 bases between them. Germline CDR1 and CDR2: WNHNN and SYGVQD (reference sequence). The CDR3 extends over 13 amino acids. The CDR3 DNA reads as TGCGCCAGCAGCAAGGAGGTAATTCAGCCCCAGCATTTT. Its translation: CASSKEVIQPQHF.

V and J are TRBV10-3 and TRBJ2-7; 7 nucleotides match TRBD1. With 10 bases clipped from V and 1 base from J, the junction kept 7 bases outside the gene matches. The CDR3 spans 13 residues. The germline CDR1 and CDR2 sequences are ENHRY and SYGVKD. In nucleotides, the CDR3 is TGTGCCACCTTACAGGGGTCTTCCTACGAGCAGTACTTC. Translated: CATLQGSSYEQYF.

The chain has TRBV19 and TRBJ2-1, with D possibly matching TRBD2 (6 bases). There are 16 residues in the CDR3. V lost 6 bases and J 1 base, leaving 16 bases between the germline ends. CDR1 and CDR2 (germline): LNHDA, SQIVND (reference sequence). The CDR3 DNA reads TGTGCCAGTAGGGAGGGACTTCTCAGTTCCTACAATGAGCAGTTCTTC. This translates into CASREGLLSSYNEQFF. Using reference TRBV19 and TRBJ2-1 for the parts outside the CDR3, the full variable domain is DGGITQSPKYLFRKEGQNVTLSCEQNLNHDAMYWYRQDPGQGLRLIYYSQIVNDFQKGDIAEGYSVSREKKESFPLTVTSAQKNPTAFYLCASREGLLSSYNEQFFGPGTRLTVL.